This T cell receptor (beta chain) was observed in a study of blood T cell repertoires in COVID-19. Whole-study context: The study drew acute and convalescent COVID-19 samples from the United States, Italy and Spain. PBMCs, B-cell-depleted T cells, or T cells provided the cDNA or gDNA that made up the material.

Study processing details: How many nucleated cells were present was estimated from reference gene primer amplification. Sequenced by immunoSEQ multiplex PCR; TCRdb stores in-frame clones only, minus some. V and J calls and clone size are given by that table; D and trimming were obtained from the DNA. This sample has 250,000 to 350,000 clones, with 70% to 90% found just once. Germline V gene lookup returns CDR1 GTSNPN and CDR2 SVGIG (reference sequence). The CDR3 runs 11 residues. The V and J ends lost 3 bases and 10 bases respectively, with 13 bases between them. The sequencing input was peripheral blood. The chain couples TRBV30 to TRBJ2-7, with D maybe TRBD1 (6 bases). The receptor comes from a woman aged 25 to 39 who had recovered from COVID-19. CDR3 DNA sequence: TGTGCCTGGAGGCAGGGGCAGAATCAGTACTTC. Its translation is CAWRQGQNQYF.